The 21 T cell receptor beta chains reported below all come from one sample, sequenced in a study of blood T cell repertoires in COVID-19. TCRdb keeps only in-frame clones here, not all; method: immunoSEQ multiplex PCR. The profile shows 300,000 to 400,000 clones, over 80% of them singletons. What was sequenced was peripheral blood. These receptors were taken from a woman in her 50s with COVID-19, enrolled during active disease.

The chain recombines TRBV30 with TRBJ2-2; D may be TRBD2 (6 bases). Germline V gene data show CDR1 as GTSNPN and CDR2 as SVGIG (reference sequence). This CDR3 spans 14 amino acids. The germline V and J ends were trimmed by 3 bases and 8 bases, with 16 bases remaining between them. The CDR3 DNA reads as TGTGCCTGGAGCTTTGGGGGGTCTTCGGGGGAGCTGTTTTTT. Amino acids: CAWSFGGSSGELFF.

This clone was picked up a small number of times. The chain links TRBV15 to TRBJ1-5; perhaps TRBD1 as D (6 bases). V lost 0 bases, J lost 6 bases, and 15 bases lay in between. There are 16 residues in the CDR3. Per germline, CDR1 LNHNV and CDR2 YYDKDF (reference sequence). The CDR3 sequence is CATSRDSGGAGQPQHF. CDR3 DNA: TGTGCCACCAGCAGAGATTCGGGGGGGGCCGGTCAGCCCCAGCATTTT.

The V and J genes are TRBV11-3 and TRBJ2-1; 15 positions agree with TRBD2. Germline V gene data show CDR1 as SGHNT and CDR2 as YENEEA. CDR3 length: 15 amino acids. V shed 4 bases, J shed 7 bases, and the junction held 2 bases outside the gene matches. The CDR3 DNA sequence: TGTGCCAGCAGCTACGGGACTAGCGGGAGGAATGAGCAGTTCTTC. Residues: CASSYGTSGRNEQFF.

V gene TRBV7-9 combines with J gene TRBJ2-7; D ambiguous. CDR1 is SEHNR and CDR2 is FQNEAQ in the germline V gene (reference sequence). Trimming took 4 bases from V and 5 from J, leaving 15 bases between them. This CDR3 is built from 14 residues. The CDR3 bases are TGTGCCAGCAGCTCTTTGAGGTATCCGGACGAGCAGTACTTC. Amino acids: CASSSLRYPDEQYF. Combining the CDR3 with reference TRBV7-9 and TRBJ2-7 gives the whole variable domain DTGVSQNPRHKITKRGQNVTFRCDPISEHNRLYWYRQTLGQGPEFLTYFQNEAQLEKSRLLSDRFSAERPKGSFSTLEIQRTEQGDSAMYLCASSSLRYPDEQYFGPGTRLTVT.

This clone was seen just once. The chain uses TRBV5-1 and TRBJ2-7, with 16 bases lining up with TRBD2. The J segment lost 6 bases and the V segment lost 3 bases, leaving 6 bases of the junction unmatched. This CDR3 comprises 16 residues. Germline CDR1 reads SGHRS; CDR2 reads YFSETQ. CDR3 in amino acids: CASSWKGLAGGPEQYF. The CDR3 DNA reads TGCGCCAGCAGCTGGAAGGGACTAGCGGGAGGGCCCGAGCAGTACTTC.

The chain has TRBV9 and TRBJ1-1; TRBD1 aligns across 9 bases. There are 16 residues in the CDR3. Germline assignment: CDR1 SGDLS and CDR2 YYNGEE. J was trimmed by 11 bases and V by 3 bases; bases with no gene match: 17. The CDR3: CASSETPLLGQGGAFF. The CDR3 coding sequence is TGTGCCAGCAGCGAGACTCCGTTGTTGGGACAGGGTGGGGCTTTCTTT.

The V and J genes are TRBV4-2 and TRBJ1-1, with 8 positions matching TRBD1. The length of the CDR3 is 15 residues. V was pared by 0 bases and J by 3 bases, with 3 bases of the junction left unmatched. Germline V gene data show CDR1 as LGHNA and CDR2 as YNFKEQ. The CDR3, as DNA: TGTGCCAGCAGCCAAGAAGGACAGGGTCACACTGAAGCTTTCTTT. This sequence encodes CASSQEGQGHTEAFF.

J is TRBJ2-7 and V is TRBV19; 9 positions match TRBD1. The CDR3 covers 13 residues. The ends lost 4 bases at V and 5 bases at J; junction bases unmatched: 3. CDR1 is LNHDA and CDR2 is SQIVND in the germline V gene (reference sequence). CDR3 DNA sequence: TGTGCCAGTAGTACGGGACAGGGTAACGAGCAGTACTTC. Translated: CASSTGQGNEQYF.

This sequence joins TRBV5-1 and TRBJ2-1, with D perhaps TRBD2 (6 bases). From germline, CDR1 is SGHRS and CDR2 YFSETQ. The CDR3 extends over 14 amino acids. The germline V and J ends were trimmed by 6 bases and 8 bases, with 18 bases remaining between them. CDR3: CASTRVGGIYEQFF. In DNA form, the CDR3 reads TGCGCCAGCACCCGAGTGGGCGGGATCTATGAGCAGTTCTTC.

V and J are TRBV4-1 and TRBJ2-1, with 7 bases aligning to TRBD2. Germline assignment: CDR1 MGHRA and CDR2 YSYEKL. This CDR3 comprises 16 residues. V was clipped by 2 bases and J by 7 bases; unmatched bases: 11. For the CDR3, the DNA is TGCGCCAGCAGCCAATTCGCCAGCGGGATGGCAAATGAGCAGTTCTTC. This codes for CASSQFASGMANEQFF.

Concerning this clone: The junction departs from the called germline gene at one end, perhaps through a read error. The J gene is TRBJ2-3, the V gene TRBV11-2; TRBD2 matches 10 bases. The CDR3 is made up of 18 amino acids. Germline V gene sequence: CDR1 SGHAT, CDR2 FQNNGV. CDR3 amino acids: CASSLGWSASGSKDTQYF. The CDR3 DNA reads TGTGCCAGCAGCTTAGGATGGTCGGCTAGCGGGAGCAAAGATACGCAGTATTTT.

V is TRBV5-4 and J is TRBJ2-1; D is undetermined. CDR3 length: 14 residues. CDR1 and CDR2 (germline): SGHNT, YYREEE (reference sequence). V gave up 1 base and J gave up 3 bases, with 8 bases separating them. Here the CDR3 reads CASSLLSFYNEQFF. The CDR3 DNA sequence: TGTGCCAGCAGCTTGCTATCGTTCTACAATGAGCAGTTCTTC.

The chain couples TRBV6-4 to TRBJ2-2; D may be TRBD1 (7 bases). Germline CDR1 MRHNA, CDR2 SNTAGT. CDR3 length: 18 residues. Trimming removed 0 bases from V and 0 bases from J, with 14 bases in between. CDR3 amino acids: CASSDSSGRGANTGELFF. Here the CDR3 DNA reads TGTGCCAGCAGTGACTCGAGCGGCAGGGGGGCGAACACCGGGGAGCTGTTTTTT.

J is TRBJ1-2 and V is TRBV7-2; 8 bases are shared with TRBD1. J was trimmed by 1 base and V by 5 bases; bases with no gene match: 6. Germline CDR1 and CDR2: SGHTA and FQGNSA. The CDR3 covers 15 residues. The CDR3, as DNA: TGTGCCAGCAGCCATGGGACAGGAAGTAACTATGGCTACACCTTC. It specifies CASSHGTGSNYGYTF.

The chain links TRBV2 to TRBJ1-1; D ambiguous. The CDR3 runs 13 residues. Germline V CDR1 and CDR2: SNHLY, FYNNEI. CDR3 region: CCSSGGGNTEAFF. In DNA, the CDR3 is TGTTGCTCCTCGGGCGGAGGGAACACTGAAGCTTTCTTT.

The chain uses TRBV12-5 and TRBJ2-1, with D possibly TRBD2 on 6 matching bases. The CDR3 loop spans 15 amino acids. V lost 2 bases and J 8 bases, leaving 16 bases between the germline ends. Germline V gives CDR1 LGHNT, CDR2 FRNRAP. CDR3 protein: CASGLFGGIRDEQFF. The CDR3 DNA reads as TGTGCTAGTGGTTTGTTTGGAGGGATAAGGGATGAGCAGTTCTTC.

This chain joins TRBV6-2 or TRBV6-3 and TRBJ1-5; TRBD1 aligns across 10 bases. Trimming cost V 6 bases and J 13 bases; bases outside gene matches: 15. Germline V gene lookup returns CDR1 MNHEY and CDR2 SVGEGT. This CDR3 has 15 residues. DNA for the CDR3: TGTGCCAGCAGACCTACCGGGACAGGGGATAAGGGGCAGCATTTT. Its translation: CASRPTGTGDKGQHF.

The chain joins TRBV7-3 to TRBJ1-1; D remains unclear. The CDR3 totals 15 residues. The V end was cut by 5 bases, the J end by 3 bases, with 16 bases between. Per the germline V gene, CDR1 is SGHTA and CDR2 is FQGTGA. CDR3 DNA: TGTGCCAGCAGCCCCTATCCGGGTACGGACACTGAAGCTTTCTTT. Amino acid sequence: CASSPYPGTDTEAFF.

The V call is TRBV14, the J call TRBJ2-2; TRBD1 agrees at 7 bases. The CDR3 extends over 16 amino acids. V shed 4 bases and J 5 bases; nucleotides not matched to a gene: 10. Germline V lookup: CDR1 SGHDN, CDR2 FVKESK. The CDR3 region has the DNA TGTGCCAGCAGCCTCAAGACAGGGAGCAAAACCGGGGAGCTGTTTTTT. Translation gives CASSLKTGSKTGELFF.

The CDR3 loop reads CASSLAAGGERVNSPLHF. DNA of the CDR3: TGTGCCAGCAGCTTAGCAGCTGGAGGGGAAAGGGTGAATTCACCCCTCCACTTT. The rearrangement links TRBV11-2 to TRBJ1-6; D is possibly TRBD1 (5 bases). Per the germline V gene, CDR1 is SGHAT and CDR2 is FQNNGV. CDR3 length: 18 residues. The V and J ends lost 1 base and 7 bases respectively, with 20 bases between them.

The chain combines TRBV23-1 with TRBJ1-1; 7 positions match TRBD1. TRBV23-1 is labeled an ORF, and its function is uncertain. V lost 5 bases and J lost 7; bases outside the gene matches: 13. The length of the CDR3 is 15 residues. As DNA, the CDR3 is TGCGCCAGCAGTGCCCGACAACAGGGACAGAATGAAGCTTTCTTT. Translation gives CASSARQQGQNEAFF.